The 25 T cell receptor beta chains below come from one sample, sequenced in a study of OX40 agonist ivuxolimab in advanced cancers. Receptors were amplified or captured by the immunoSEQ multiplex PCR assay. Imported from immuneACCESS, the table was reduced by TCRdb to in-frame sequences with V and J called. These copies leave out some clones; in studies compared against another copy, an unresolved V gene accounts for under half, and the cause of the remainder is not known. The sample table holds some 60,000 clones, of which roughly nine tenths were seen once. The top ten constitute more than 13% of the sample. Sequencing was performed on CD4+ or CD8+ T cells sorted from blood, taken in a trial of the OX40 agonist ivuxolimab. The receptors derive from an adult with an advanced solid tumor such as melanoma, head and neck, liver or kidney cancer.

The chain carries TRBV19 and TRBJ2-3; 8 nucleotides agree with TRBD1. This CDR3 comprises 16 residues. V shed 4 bases and J 4 bases; nucleotides not matched to a gene: 10. CDR1 LNHDA and CDR2 SQIVND come from the germline V gene (reference sequence). The DNA for the CDR3 is TGTGCCAGTAGTACGCAGGGGGCGCGTGGCGCAGATACGCAGTATTTT. Its protein product is CASSTQGARGADTQYF.

This clone was detected only once. This chain uses TRBV18 with TRBJ1-5; D unclear. Trimming cost V 3 bases and J 5 bases, with 17 bases left between them. This CDR3 has 16 amino acids. Germline loops: CDR1 KGHSH, CDR2 LQKENI. CDR3 residues: CASSPDFRPAHQPQHF. The CDR3 DNA sequence: TGTGCCAGCTCACCGGACTTCAGACCGGCCCATCAGCCCCAGCATTTT.

The chain is built from TRBV7-6 and TRBJ2-2; TRBD2 matches at 14 bases. The CDR3 extends over 16 amino acids. V dropped 5 bases and J dropped 6; count of bases not matched to a gene: 5. From germline, CDR1 is SGHVS and CDR2 FNYEAQ. DNA for the CDR3: TGTGCCAGCAGCGGAAGGACTAGCGGGAGGTCCGGGGAGCTGTTTTTT. It is translated as CASSGRTSGRSGELFF.

The chain joins TRBV4-2 to TRBJ2-3, with D perhaps being TRBD1 or TRBD2 (5 bases each). The ends were cut back, 3 bases at V and 3 bases at J, with 13 bases in the middle. The germline V gene encodes CDR1 LGHNA and CDR2 YNFKEQ. The CDR3 sequence is 15 residues long. The CDR3 reads CASSQEGTATDTQYF. The CDR3 coding sequence is TGTGCCAGCAGCCAGGAAGGGACGGCTACAGATACGCAGTATTTT.

The chain is built from TRBV7-9 and TRBJ2-2; the match to TRBD1 covers 7 bases. With 1 base clipped from V and 1 base from J, the junction kept 0 bases outside the gene matches. The CDR3 sequence is 15 residues long. CDR1 and CDR2 (germline): SEHNR, FQNEAQ (reference sequence). The CDR3 bases are TGTGCCAGCAGCTTAGGGGACAGGAACACCGGGGAGCTGTTTTTT. As protein: CASSLGDRNTGELFF.

The CDR3 coding sequence is TGTGCCAGCAGTCGCCTCTATGGGGTCTCTGGAAACACCATATATTTT. Protein sequence: CASSRLYGVSGNTIYF. The chain carries TRBV28 and TRBJ1-3; unclear D gene. The CDR3 extends over 16 amino acids. CDR1 is MDHEN and CDR2 is SYDVKM in the germline V gene. V was clipped by 5 bases and J by 0 bases, with 14 bases between them.

The V and J genes are TRBV7-9 and TRBJ1-1, with 8 bases matching TRBD1. The germline V gene has CDR1 SEHNR and CDR2 FQNEAQ (reference sequence). V was clipped by 8 bases and J by 1 base; unmatched bases: 3. This CDR3 has 13 residues. The CDR3 protein is CASGGQGNTEAFF. The CDR3 DNA follows: TGTGCCAGCGGAGGACAGGGGAACACTGAAGCTTTCTTT.

The chain has TRBV6-5 and TRBJ2-6; a possible D gene is TRBD2 (5 bases). The V gene's germline CDR1 is MNHEY and CDR2 SVGAGI. CDR3 length: 13 amino acids. The V gene lost 6 bases and the J gene lost 7 bases, with 10 bases spanning the gap. DNA of the CDR3: TGTGCCAGCAGCCTCCGGGGTGCCAACGTCCTGACTTTC. It codes for CASSLRGANVLTF.

The rearrangement links TRBV7-9 to TRBJ2-2, with a possible D match to TRBD2 (5 bases). Germline V gives CDR1 SEHNR, CDR2 FQNEAQ (reference sequence). The CDR3 runs 13 residues. V was trimmed by 11 bases and J by 4 bases, leaving 14 bases between them. The CDR3 is CASPRGSTGELFF. CDR3 in DNA: TGTGCCTCCCCCCGAGGGAGCACCGGGGAGCTGTTTTTT.

This clone was picked up a small number of times. This sequence joins TRBV9 and TRBJ2-1; D gene uncertain. V lost 0 bases and J lost 8, with 3 bases in between. The CDR3 runs 11 residues. Germline loops: CDR1 SGDLS, CDR2 YYNGEE. The CDR3 spells CASSVDDEQFF. The CDR3 nucleotides are TGTGCCAGCAGCGTAGACGATGAGCAGTTCTTC.

The V and J genes are TRBV11-2 and TRBJ2-7; 7 positions match TRBD2. Germline CDR1 SGHAT, CDR2 FQNNGV. CDR3 length: 14 residues. After removal of 4 bases from V and 1 base from J, the junction contained 4 bases not matched to a gene. The CDR3 loop is CASSYLGGSYEQYF. The CDR3 nucleotides read TGTGCCAGCAGCTACCTGGGGGGGTCCTACGAGCAGTACTTC.

The chain is built from TRBV6-6 and TRBJ2-3; TRBD1 is a possible D gene (6 bases). The CDR3 covers 12 residues. Germline-derived CDR1 and CDR2 are MNHNY and SVGAGI (reference sequence). V lost 1 base, J lost 9 bases, and 8 bases lay in between. The CDR3 nucleotides are TGTGCCAGCAGTTACTACAGGGAGACGCAGTATTTT. It translates to CASSYYRETQYF.

This rearrangement joins TRBV6-5 to TRBJ2-7; D is possibly TRBD2 (5 bases). In germline, CDR1 is MNHEY, CDR2 SVGAGI. Trimming took off 4 bases at V and 4 bases at J, with 20 bases between the two ends. This CDR3 has 16 amino acids. Here the CDR3 DNA reads TGTGCCAGCAGTTCCTCGAAACTAGGGAGCCTATACGAGCAGTACTTC. It encodes CASSSSKLGSLYEQYF.

The chain is built from TRBV7-2 and TRBJ2-1; 7 nucleotides agree with TRBD2. V shed 5 bases and J 7 bases; nucleotides not matched to a gene: 2. The CDR3 consists of 12 residues. Germline V CDR1 and CDR2: SGHTA, FQGNSA. CDR3 sequence (DNA): TGTGCCAGCAGCAGGACTAGTAATGAGCAGTTCTTC. It encodes CASSRTSNEQFF.

This clone appeared a single time. The rearrangement uses TRBV7-2 and TRBJ2-7, with 9 bases that match TRBD1. This CDR3 has 14 amino acids. Germline CDR1 reads SGHTA; CDR2 reads FQGNSA. Trimming took 5 bases from V and 6 from J; bases not matched to a gene: 8. This CDR3 reads CASSRGTGLGEQYF. The CDR3 DNA is TGTGCCAGCAGCCGCGGGACAGGGCTCGGCGAGCAGTACTTC.

The V call is TRBV29-1, the J call TRBJ2-3; TRBD1 matches 8 bases. In germline, CDR1 is SQVTM, CDR2 ANQGSEA. Germline trimming cut 8 bases from V and 3 bases from J; bases unmatched to any gene: 7. There are 13 residues in the CDR3. CDR3 protein: CSIWDRSTDTQYF. In DNA form, the CDR3 reads TGCAGCATTTGGGACAGGTCGACAGATACGCAGTATTTT.

The chain joins TRBV7-2 to TRBJ2-1, with TRBD2 identical over 11 bases. The germline CDR1 and CDR2 sequences are SGHTA and FQGNSA. V shed 5 bases, J shed 3 bases, and the junction held 12 bases outside the gene matches. The CDR3 extends over 18 amino acids. Here the CDR3 DNA reads TGTGCCAGCAGCCGAACGGTAACCGGGACTAGCGGCTACAATGAGCAGTTCTTC. Protein product: CASSRTVTGTSGYNEQFF.

This clone occurred once. The chain links TRBV6-6 to TRBJ2-5; either TRBD1 or TRBD2 may fit D (5 bases each). The germline V and J ends were trimmed by 6 bases and 2 bases, with 10 bases remaining between them. Germline V lookup: CDR1 MNHNY, CDR2 SVGAGI (reference sequence). CDR3 length: 13 amino acids. The CDR3 loop reads CASRSGTQETQYF. The CDR3 region has the DNA TGTGCCAGCAGGTCCGGGACGCAAGAGACCCAGTACTTC.

This clone has only one observation. V usage is TRBV11-3 and J usage is TRBJ1-1; TRBD1 is a possible D gene (6 bases). V shed 4 bases and J shed 1 base, with 10 bases lying between them. CDR1 is SGHNT and CDR2 is YENEEA in the germline V gene. The CDR3 has 14 residues. CDR3 amino acids: CASSSDSSNTEAFF. The CDR3 DNA is TGTGCCAGCAGCTCGGACAGTTCGAACACTGAAGCTTTCTTT.

The chain combines TRBV7-3 with TRBJ2-1, with D perhaps matching TRBD2 (7 bases). CDR3 size: 16 residues. Germline assignment: CDR1 SGHTA and CDR2 FQGTGA. V was pared by 2 bases and J by 3 bases, with 14 bases between. CDR3 protein: CASSLSSGQHYNEQFF. CDR3 nucleotides: TGTGCCAGCAGCTTATCTAGCGGACAGCACTACAATGAGCAGTTCTTC.

This chain uses TRBV28 with TRBJ2-7, with TRBD2 matching 8 bases. Germline CDR1 reads MDHEN; CDR2 reads SYDVKM. This CDR3 has 12 amino acids. V was pared by 1 base and J by 9 bases, with 2 bases of the junction left unmatched. Here the CDR3 reads CASSLSGRAQYF. The CDR3 nucleotides read TGTGCCAGCAGTTTATCCGGGAGGGCGCAGTACTTC.

This clone was seen just once. The CDR3 here is CASGLGINQPQHF. The CDR3, as DNA: TGTGCTAGTGGTTTGGGTATCAATCAGCCCCAGCATTTT. The V call is TRBV12-5, the J call TRBJ1-5; the D is unclear. CDR3 length: 13 residues. Trimming removed 1 base at V and 3 bases at J, with 4 bases between. Germline V gene sequence: CDR1 LGHNT, CDR2 FRNRAP.

This chain links TRBV10-3 with TRBJ1-1, with 8 positions matching TRBD1. There are 16 residues in the CDR3. Germline V CDR1 and CDR2: ENHRY, SYGVKD. V lost 6 bases and J lost 5; bases outside the gene matches: 14. Here the CDR3 DNA reads TGTGCCATCAGCCAGCTACCAACAGGGGGAAAGACTGAAGCTTTCTTT. Its protein product is CAISQLPTGGKTEAFF.

This clone was detected only once. V and J are TRBV28 and TRBJ1-5; a possible D gene is TRBD1 (6 bases). CDR1 and CDR2 (germline): MDHEN, SYDVKM. This CDR3 spans 15 amino acids. The V end lost 6 bases, the J end lost 5 bases, and 17 bases lay between the germline ends. Here the CDR3 reads CASRQGGLWDQPQHF. In DNA form, the CDR3 reads TGTGCCAGCAGACAGGGTGGCCTTTGGGATCAGCCCCAGCATTTT.

V and J are TRBV27 and TRBJ2-7; 7 bases match TRBD1. This CDR3 contains 18 residues. The V and J ends lost 6 bases and 0 bases, in that order; junction bases with no gene match: 17. Germline V gives CDR1 MNHEY, CDR2 SMNVEV (reference sequence). CDR3 sequence (DNA): TGTGCCAGCAGGAGTGGGTGGGGACAGTCCCCATCCTCCTACGAGCAGTACTTC. Translated, it gives CASRSGWGQSPSSYEQYF.